The clone carrying this T cell receptor (beta chain) has more than one count but fewer than ten. Its antigen remains unidentified. These data are taken from a study of T cells after yellow fever vaccination. Study results and limitations: High-abundance clonotypes from the bulk population could contaminate FACS-sorted repertoires. Peak timing came faster in the weaker secondary response, day 5 versus 15. A large majority of primary-vaccination clones showed up again after the booster (about 97% CD4, around 90% CD8).

V was clipped by 1 base and J by 4 bases, with 15 bases between them. The CDR3 loop spans 15 amino acids. CDR1 is DFQATT, CDR2 SNEGSKA, per germline (reference sequence). Making TCR cDNA involved 5'RACE template switching, which added UMIs and a universal primer site. TCRdb re-derived calls from the 5' RACE reads in MiXCR, one entry per CDR3 protein. The repertoire includes around 530,000 distinct CDR3 sequences, around 17% of them detected once, and 15% to 20% sits in the top ten. The source material was PBMCs, sampled around 5 days after the first yellow fever vaccination. The TCR originated in a man aged 18 to 30 who received the YFV17D yellow fever vaccine. The chain joins TRBV20-1 to TRBJ2-3, with D possibly being TRBD2 (5 bases). CDR3 in amino acids: CSARVELAPPDTQYF. The CDR3 DNA is TGCAGTGCTAGAGTCGAGCTAGCCCCCCCAGATACGCAGTATTTT.